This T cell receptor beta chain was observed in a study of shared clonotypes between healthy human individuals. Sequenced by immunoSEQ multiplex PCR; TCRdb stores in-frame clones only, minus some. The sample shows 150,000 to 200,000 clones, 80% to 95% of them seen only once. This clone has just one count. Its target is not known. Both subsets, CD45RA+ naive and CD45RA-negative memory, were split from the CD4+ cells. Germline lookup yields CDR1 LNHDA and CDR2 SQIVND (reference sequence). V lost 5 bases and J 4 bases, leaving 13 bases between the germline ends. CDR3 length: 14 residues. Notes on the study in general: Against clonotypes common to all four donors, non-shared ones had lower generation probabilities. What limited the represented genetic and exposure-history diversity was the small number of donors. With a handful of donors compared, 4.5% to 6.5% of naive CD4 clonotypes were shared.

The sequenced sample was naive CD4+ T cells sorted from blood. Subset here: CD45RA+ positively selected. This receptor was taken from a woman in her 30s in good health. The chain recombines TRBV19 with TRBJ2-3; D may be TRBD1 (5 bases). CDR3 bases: TGTGCCAGTAGTGCCCAGGGTGGGCCAGATACGCAGTATTTT. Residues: CASSAQGGPDTQYF.